The clone carrying this T cell receptor beta chain was counted many times. Its antigen is not identified. TCRdb reprocessed the 5' RACE reads with MiXCR, giving one entry per CDR3 protein. The top ten clones hold about 18% of a sample with 300,000 or so distinct CDR3 sequences, 6.5% to 8.5% of them seen once. The CDR3 has 16 residues. V was trimmed by 0 bases and J by 0 bases, leaving 9 bases between them. Germline assignment: CDR1 SGHRS and CDR2 YFSETQ. The source of the sample is a study of T cells after yellow fever vaccination. Study-level information: SMART-Seq v4 Ultra Low Input handled preparation of low-cell-number fractions.

Study-level results: Of the clonotypes, a small share occurred in both CD4 and CD8 compartments. In post-booster samples, most primary-vaccination clones reappeared (around 95% CD4, roughly 90% CD8).

The sample was PBMCs, taken about 41 days after the first yellow fever vaccination. This receptor was identified in a man between 18 and 35 years old who received the YFV17D yellow fever vaccine. The chain links TRBV5-1 to TRBJ2-2; no definite D call. CDR3 bases: TGCGCCAGCAGCTTGGGGCCCAGGACGAACACCGGGGAGCTGTTTTTT. Its translation is CASSLGPRTNTGELFF.